This T cell receptor (beta chain) was retrieved from a study of blood T cell repertoires in COVID-19. Background on the study: Samples representing acute and convalescent COVID-19 were sourced from the United States, Italy and Spain. Nucleic acid was either cDNA or gDNA, and it came from T cells, B-cell-depleted T cells, or PBMCs.

Authors' methods: How many nucleated cells were present was estimated from reference gene primer amplification. Some clones are missing from TCRdb's copy, which holds only in-frame ones; the method was immunoSEQ multiplex PCR. Clone size and the V and J calls come from that table; the DNA yielded D and trimming. The data contain a few hundred thousand clones, around 86% of them singletons. This CDR3 has 19 residues. Trimming at V came to 5 bases and at J to 1 base, leaving 11 bases not matched to a gene. Germline V lookup: CDR1 MNHNY, CDR2 SVGAGI (reference sequence). The TCR was taken from a woman aged 40-49 years who had recovered from COVID-19. Sequenced: peripheral blood. The gene calls are TRBV6-6 and TRBJ2-5, with TRBD2 matching 15 bases. DNA of the CDR3: TGTGCCAGCAGTCCCGGGACTAGCGGGAGGTTTGGTGGCCAAGAGACCCAGTACTTC. Protein sequence: CASSPGTSGRFGGQETQYF.